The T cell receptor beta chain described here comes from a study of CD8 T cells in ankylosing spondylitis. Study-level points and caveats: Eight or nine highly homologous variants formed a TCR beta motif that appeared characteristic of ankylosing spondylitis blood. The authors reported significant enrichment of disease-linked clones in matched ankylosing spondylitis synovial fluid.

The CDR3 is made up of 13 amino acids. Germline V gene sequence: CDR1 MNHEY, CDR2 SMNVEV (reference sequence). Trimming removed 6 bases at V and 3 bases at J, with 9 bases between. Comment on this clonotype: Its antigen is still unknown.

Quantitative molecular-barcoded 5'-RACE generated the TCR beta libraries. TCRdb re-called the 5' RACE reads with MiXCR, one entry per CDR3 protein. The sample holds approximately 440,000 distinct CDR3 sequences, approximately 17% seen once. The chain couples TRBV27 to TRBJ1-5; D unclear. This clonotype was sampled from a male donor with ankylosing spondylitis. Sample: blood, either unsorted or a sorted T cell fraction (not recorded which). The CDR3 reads CASSLSANQPQHF. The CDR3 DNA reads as TGTGCCAGCAGCCTTTCCGCCAATCAGCCCCAGCATTTT.